This TCR beta chain was sequenced in a study of early T cells in non-severe SARS-CoV-2 infection. Study-level background: Bulk RNA taken from unsorted whole blood was sequenced, leaving chains unpaired.

The V gene lost 2 bases and the J gene lost 4 bases, with 12 bases spanning the gap. The length of the CDR3 is 14 residues. Germline V gives CDR1 SGHRS, CDR2 YFSETQ. This clonotype was counted at least ten times. Its cognate antigen is unknown. Points from the study as a whole: CD4 and private specificities were missed by VDJdb matching, which favored anti-spike CD8 responses.

The protocol attached unique molecular identifiers to individual cDNA molecules. TCRdb re-derived calls from the 5' RACE reads in MiXCR, one entry per CDR3 protein. The table lists around 98,000 distinct CDR3 sequences, around 10% of them singletons. The clonotype was recovered from an adult who was a healthcare worker with PCR-confirmed SARS-CoV-2 infection or an uninfected control (not recorded which). V and J are TRBV5-1 and TRBJ2-5; TRBD1 or TRBD2 may be the D gene (5 bases each). The sample consisted of whole blood. CDR3 loop: CASSFESGTETQYF. The CDR3 nucleotides read TGCGCCAGCAGCTTCGAGTCGGGGACAGAGACCCAGTACTTC.